This entry lists 25 T cell receptor beta chains sequenced from one sample in a study of cytomegalovirus exposure and HLA in healthy donors. The PCR had 60 Vbeta and 13 Jbeta primers. The protocol was immunoSEQ multiplex PCR, while the TCRdb copy is restricted to in-frame clones and leaves out a portion. This repertoire shows 120,000 or so clones, roughly 83% found once; its top ten account for about 2%. Specimen: PBMCs. These receptors all stem from a man between 18 and 29 years old in good health and CMV-seronegative.

This clone was seen a handful of times. This chain links TRBV6-4 with TRBJ2-3; 8 nucleotides agree with TRBD2. Unmatched junction bases numbered 0, after V lost 4 bases and J lost 0 bases. This CDR3 has 14 residues. Looked up from germline, CDR1 is MRHNA and CDR2 is SNTAGT. The CDR3 bases are TGTGCCAGCAGTGCTAGCGGGAGCACAGATACGCAGTATTTT. Its protein is CASSASGSTDTQYF.

The CDR3 nucleotides read TGTGCCAGCAGCGTAGCGAGTTGGAGGACCCATGGCTACACCTTC. It encodes CASSVASWRTHGYTF. V usage is TRBV9 and J usage is TRBJ1-2; D uncertain. This CDR3 contains 15 residues. CDR1 and CDR2 from the germline V gene are SGDLS and YYNGEE. Deletions cut 0 bases from V and 6 bases from J, with 15 bases between.

The CDR3 protein is CASSSSGAQYF. The CDR3 DNA sequence: TGTGCCAGCAGTTCCTCGGGGGCGCAGTATTTT. The J gene is TRBJ2-3, the V gene TRBV5-6; weak D call: TRBD2 (6 bases). The CDR3 spans 11 residues. V was cut by 5 bases and J by 10 bases, with 11 bases left in between. Per the germline V gene, CDR1 is SGHDT and CDR2 is YYEEEE.

V is TRBV28 and J is TRBJ1-5; TRBD1 might be the D (6 bases). The CDR3 is made up of 15 amino acids. CDR1 is MDHEN, CDR2 SYDVKM, per germline. Between the trimmed V and J ends, which lost 0 bases and 3 bases, there was a span of 9 bases. CDR3 sequence reads: CASSLWQGPNQPQHF. In nucleotides, the CDR3 is TGTGCCAGCAGTTTATGGCAGGGGCCCAATCAGCCCCAGCATTTT. Looking up the rest from reference TRBV28 and TRBJ1-5 gives the full variable domain: DVKVTQSSRYLVKRTGEKVFLECVQDMDHENMFWYRQDPGLGLRLIYFSYDVKMKEKGDIPEGYSVSREKKERFSLILESASTNQTSMYLCASSLWQGPNQPQHFGDGTRLSIL.

The V and J genes are TRBV25-1 and TRBJ1-2; tentatively, D is TRBD1 (6 bases). The CDR3 is 16 amino acids. CDR1 and CDR2 (germline): MGHDK, SYGVNS. Trimming took 4 bases from V and 4 from J, leaving 19 bases between them. The CDR3: CASSGSPPGHIYGYTF. CDR3 nucleotide sequence: TGTGCCAGCAGTGGCTCGCCCCCGGGACATATCTATGGCTACACCTTC.

The chain uses TRBV25-1 and TRBJ1-1, with D possibly matching TRBD1 (6 bases). CDR3 length: 15 residues. CDR1 is MGHDK, CDR2 SYGVNS, per germline. Trimming took off 1 base at V and 1 base at J, with 10 bases between the two ends. The CDR3 nucleotides read TGTGCCAGCAGTGAATCGGACAGAGGGAACACTGAAGCTTTCTTT. Its translation is CASSESDRGNTEAFF.

The chain carries TRBV7-9 and TRBJ2-1; maybe TRBD1 (6 bases). CDR1 is SEHNR and CDR2 is FQNEAQ in the germline V gene (reference sequence). Trimming removed 4 bases from V and 0 bases from J, with 10 bases in between. The CDR3 length is 15 residues. The CDR3 DNA reads as TGTGCCAGCAGCTCAGGGGAGAGCTCCTACAATGAGCAGTTCTTC. Amino acids: CASSSGESSYNEQFF.

The genes are TRBV13 and TRBJ1-2; 8 nucleotides line up with TRBD1. The J segment lost 7 bases and the V segment lost 5 bases, leaving 6 bases of the junction unmatched. This CDR3 has 13 amino acids. Germline CDR1 is PRHDT and CDR2 is FYEKMQ (reference sequence). The CDR3 DNA reads TGTGCCAGCAGCGAATGGACAGGGTGTGGCTACACCTTC. Translated, it gives CASSEWTGCGYTF. Full variable domain (remainder filled in from reference TRBV13 and TRBJ1-2): AAGVIQSPRHLIKEKRETATLKCYPIPRHDTVYWYQQGPGQDPQFLISFYEKMQSDKGSIPDRFSAQQFSDYHSELNMSSLELGDSALYFCASSEWTGCGYTFGSGTRLTVV.

V and J are TRBV7-6 and TRBJ1-5; 9 bases match TRBD1. CDR1 SGHVS and CDR2 FNYEAQ come from the germline V gene. J gave up 3 bases and V 2 bases, and 2 bases lay outside the gene matches. The CDR3 is made up of 15 amino acids. CDR3 nucleotides: TGTGCCAGCAGCTTAACAGGGGGCTACAATCAGCCCCAGCATTTT. Translating it yields CASSLTGGYNQPQHF.

The chain employs TRBV7-9 and TRBJ1-1, with TRBD1 matching 12 bases. J lost 5 bases, V lost 1 base, and 5 bases had no gene match. Germline CDR1 SEHNR, CDR2 FQNEAQ (reference sequence). This CDR3 has 16 amino acids. The CDR3 DNA reads TGTGCCAGCAGCTTAGGCGGGACAGGGGGCCGTACTGAAGCTTTCTTT. This encodes CASSLGGTGGRTEAFF. Full variable domain (rest looked up from reference TRBV7-9 and TRBJ1-1): DTGVSQNPRHKITKRGQNVTFRCDPISEHNRLYWYRQTLGQGPEFLTYFQNEAQLEKSRLLSDRFSAERPKGSFSTLEIQRTEQGDSAMYLCASSLGGTGGRTEAFFGQGTRLTVV.

This clone was picked up a small number of times. The chain uses TRBV7-2 and TRBJ1-1; tentatively, D is TRBD1 (5 bases). The germline V gene encodes CDR1 SGHTA and CDR2 FQGNSA. This CDR3 is 13 amino acids long. V dropped 5 bases and J dropped 1 base, with 8 bases sitting between them. The CDR3 DNA follows: TGTGCCAGCAGCCGTGACAGGAACACTGAAGCTTTCTTT. This encodes CASSRDRNTEAFF.

V and J are TRBV10-3 and TRBJ1-5; TRBD1 is a possible D gene (5 bases). The germline V and J ends were trimmed by 8 bases and 5 bases, with 16 bases remaining between them. This CDR3 has 14 residues. Germline loops: CDR1 ENHRY, CDR2 SYGVKD. The CDR3 bases are TGTGCCATCTCACCAGGCGGAGGGGATCAGCCCCAGCATTTT. Its protein is CAISPGGGDQPQHF.

The chain links TRBV28 to TRBJ2-7; perhaps TRBD1 as D (6 bases). The CDR3 loop spans 18 amino acids. Per germline, CDR1 MDHEN and CDR2 SYDVKM. Trimming removed 3 bases from V and 0 bases from J, with 21 bases in between. The CDR3 reads CASSFPIAFDRSSYEQYF. CDR3 bases: TGTGCCAGCAGTTTTCCTATAGCGTTCGACAGGAGCTCCTACGAGCAGTACTTC. Variable domain in full (rest from reference TRBV28 and TRBJ2-7): DVKVTQSSRYLVKRTGEKVFLECVQDMDHENMFWYRQDPGLGLRLIYFSYDVKMKEKGDIPEGYSVSREKKERFSLILESASTNQTSMYLCASSFPIAFDRSSYEQYFGPGTRLTVT.

This chain uses TRBV10-3 with TRBJ2-5; D unclear. Germline assignment: CDR1 ENHRY and CDR2 SYGVKD. V lost 1 base to trimming and J lost 2 bases, with 14 bases between them. The CDR3 length is 16 residues. CDR3 DNA sequence: TGTGCCATCAGTGAGTTGGGCTCCGGTAGACAAGAGACCCAGTACTTC. Translation gives CAISELGSGRQETQYF.

The V and J genes are TRBV4-3 and TRBJ2-5, with D perhaps matching TRBD2 (6 bases). Germline CDR1 LGHNA, CDR2 YSLEER. The length of the CDR3 is 19 residues. V shed 1 base and J shed 0 bases, with 21 bases lying between them. CDR3 sequence: CASSQAGGAGRENQETQYF. The CDR3 DNA follows: TGCGCCAGCAGCCAAGCGGGCGGGGCTGGGCGGGAAAACCAAGAGACCCAGTACTTC.

The chain links TRBV9 to TRBJ2-3; D is ambiguous. The germline V gene encodes CDR1 SGDLS and CDR2 YYNGEE. The CDR3 has 15 residues. The V gene lost 0 bases and the J gene lost 1 base, with 9 bases spanning the gap. CDR3 region: CASSVELKGTDTQYF. CDR3 bases: TGTGCCAGCAGCGTAGAACTCAAAGGCACAGATACGCAGTATTTT. Full variable domain (missing parts from reference TRBV9 and TRBJ2-3): DSGVTQTPKHLITATGQRVTLRCSPRSGDLSVYWYQQSLDQGLQFLIQYYNGEERAKGNILERFSAQQFPDLHSELNLSSLELGDSALYFCASSVELKGTDTQYFGPGTRLTVL.

V and J are TRBV7-2 and TRBJ1-6, with 8 nucleotides matching TRBD1. This CDR3 comprises 16 residues. CDR1 and CDR2 from the germline V gene are SGHTA and FQGNSA. Trimming at V came to 0 bases and at J to 10 bases, leaving 8 bases not matched to a gene. This CDR3 reads CASSLAAGGVESPLHF. The DNA for the CDR3 is TGTGCCAGCAGCTTAGCGGCAGGGGGCGTTGAGTCACCCCTCCACTTT.

The rearrangement uses TRBV9 and TRBJ1-5; D remains ambiguous. This CDR3 contains 14 residues. The V and J ends lost 3 bases and 3 bases respectively, with 10 bases between them. Germline CDR1 and CDR2: SGDLS and YYNGEE. The CDR3 DNA reads as TGTGCCAGCAGCGCCCGGGAGGACAATCAGCCCCAGCATTTT. Amino acids: CASSAREDNQPQHF.

The J gene is TRBJ2-1, the V gene TRBV7-9, with 11 bases identical to TRBD2. The J segment lost 7 bases and the V segment lost 5 bases, leaving 7 bases of the junction unmatched. This CDR3 comprises 15 residues. In germline, CDR1 is SEHNR, CDR2 FQNEAQ (reference sequence). DNA for the CDR3: TGTGCCAGCAGCCCCCCTAGCGGGAGGTTGAATGAGCAGTTCTTC. This translates into CASSPPSGRLNEQFF.

The chain couples TRBV18 to TRBJ2-7, with D possibly TRBD1 on 6 matching bases. The length of the CDR3 is 16 residues. The germline CDR1 and CDR2 sequences are KGHSH and LQKENI. Trimming removed 0 bases at V and 3 bases at J, with 15 bases between. The CDR3 nucleotides read TGTGCCAGCTCACCACCGCAGGCAGGGGCGGGCTACGAGCAGTACTTC. Its protein product is CASSPPQAGAGYEQYF. Together with reference TRBV18 and TRBJ2-7, the CDR3 gives the full variable domain: NAGVMQNPRHLVRRRGQEARLRCSPMKGHSHVYWYRQLPEEGLKFMVYLQKENIIDESGMPKERFSAEFPKEGPSILRIQQVVRGDSAAYFCASSPPQAGAGYEQYFGPGTRLTVT.

The chain links TRBV4-1 to TRBJ1-1; 8 nucleotides line up with TRBD1. V lost 0 bases, J lost 6 bases, and 6 bases stayed unmatched. Looked up from germline, CDR1 is MGHRA and CDR2 is YSYEKL. This CDR3 has 15 amino acids. The CDR3 loop reads CASSQETTGGAEAFF. CDR3 coding DNA: TGCGCCAGCAGCCAAGAAACCACAGGGGGGGCTGAAGCTTTCTTT.

The V gene is TRBV18, the J gene TRBJ2-1; 7 nucleotides match TRBD2. The CDR3 contains 13 residues. J lost 12 bases, V lost 3 bases, and 8 bases had no gene match. The germline gives CDR1 KGHSH, CDR2 LQKENI. CDR3: CASSPDQRDGQFF. The CDR3 coding sequence is TGTGCCAGCTCACCTGACCAGCGGGATGGGCAGTTCTTC.

The sample holds one count of this clone. This chain uses TRBV9 with TRBJ2-1; 7 bases are a match to TRBD1. Trimming at V came to 1 base and at J to 4 bases, leaving 5 bases not matched to a gene. Germline V gene data show CDR1 as SGDLS and CDR2 as YYNGEE. The CDR3 runs to 15 residues. This chain's CDR3 is CASSVRTGAYNEQFF. The CDR3 DNA reads TGTGCCAGCAGCGTACGGACAGGAGCTTACAATGAGCAGTTCTTC. Using reference TRBV9 and TRBJ2-1 for the parts outside the CDR3, the full variable domain is DSGVTQTPKHLITATGQRVTLRCSPRSGDLSVYWYQQSLDQGLQFLIQYYNGEERAKGNILERFSAQQFPDLHSELNLSSLELGDSALYFCASSVRTGAYNEQFFGPGTRLTVL.

The CDR3 loop is CASSEALPGAAGELFF. CDR3 nucleotide sequence: TGTGCCAGCAGTGAAGCGCTTCCGGGAGCGGCCGGGGAGCTGTTTTTT. The chain combines TRBV6-1 with TRBJ2-2; possible D gene TRBD2, 6 bases. V shed 0 bases and J shed 6 bases, with 14 bases lying between them. CDR1 and CDR2 (germline): MNHNS, SASEGT. The CDR3 is 16 amino acids.

This chain joins TRBV6-5 and TRBJ2-1; D perhaps matches TRBD2 (6 bases). With 4 bases removed from V and 10 bases from J, the gap between germline ends came to 20 bases. Germline V gene data show CDR1 as MNHEY and CDR2 as SVGAGI. This CDR3 is built from 15 residues. The CDR3 region is CASSLAGTGGNEQFF. CDR3 bases: TGTGCCAGCAGTTTAGCCGGGACTGGTGGAAACGAGCAGTTCTTC.